The 25 T cell receptor beta chains below come from one sample, sequenced in a study of identical twins. TCRdb re-analysed the 5' RACE reads in MiXCR, keeping a single row per CDR3 protein. This table has some 500,000 distinct CDR3 sequences, approximately 15% appearing once. A further study also used this sample, focusing on yellow fever vaccine responses in identical twins.

The sequenced material came from CD4+ T cells sorted from blood. The receptors were sampled from a woman between 18 and 30 years old in good health.

The chain recombines TRBV27 with TRBJ2-7; possible D gene TRBD1, 8 bases. The CDR3 totals 15 residues. V was cut by 3 bases and J by 1 base, with 13 bases left in between. CDR1 MNHEY and CDR2 SMNVEV come from the germline V gene (reference sequence). The CDR3: CASSFTGGGSYEQYF. CDR3 in DNA: TGTGCCAGCAGTTTCACAGGGGGGGGATCCTACGAGCAGTACTTC.

This clonotype has at least ten counts. The chain couples TRBV18 to TRBJ2-7; D may be TRBD2 (5 bases). Per the germline V gene, CDR1 is KGHSH and CDR2 is LQKENI. The CDR3 consists of 13 residues. The V gene lost 2 bases and the J gene lost 2 bases, with 7 bases spanning the gap. The CDR3 spells CASSPTGTYEQYF. CDR3 nucleotide sequence: TGTGCCAGCTCACCAACCGGGACCTACGAGCAGTACTTC. The full variable domain, with the rest looked up from reference TRBV18 and TRBJ2-7, is NAGVMQNPRHLVRRRGQEARLRCSPMKGHSHVYWYRQLPEEGLKFMVYLQKENIIDESGMPKERFSAEFPKEGPSILRIQQVVRGDSAAYFCASSPTGTYEQYFGPGTRLTVT.

J is TRBJ2-2 and V is TRBV10-3, with 10 bases matching TRBD2. V lost 5 bases, J lost 8 bases, and 11 bases stayed unmatched. Germline CDR1 ENHRY, CDR2 SYGVKD. The CDR3 runs 16 residues. The CDR3: CAISPYSSTSGGELFF. CDR3 sequence (DNA): TGTGCCATCAGTCCCTACTCTTCGACTAGCGGGGGGGAGCTGTTTTTT.

This clonotype was counted a few times. V and J are TRBV14 and TRBJ2-7; D is uncertain. CDR1 and CDR2 from the germline V gene are SGHDN and FVKESK. The CDR3 extends over 12 amino acids. The V end was cut by 4 bases, the J end by 9 bases, with 13 bases between. CDR3: CASSPVPGTQYF. CDR3 sequence (DNA): TGTGCCAGCAGCCCCGTTCCGGGTACGCAGTACTTC.

The sample holds many counts of this clonotype. The V gene is TRBV20-1, the J gene TRBJ1-2, with 7 bases fitting TRBD1. From germline, CDR1 is DFQATT and CDR2 SNEGSKA (reference sequence). The CDR3 consists of 14 residues. With 3 bases clipped from V and 6 bases from J, the junction kept 10 bases outside the gene matches. The CDR3: CSASWGRGGHGYTF. The CDR3 DNA is TGCAGTGCTAGTTGGGGCAGGGGGGGTCATGGCTACACCTTC.

This clonotype was picked up a small number of times. The genes are TRBV27 and TRBJ2-3; D gene uncertain. The CDR3 loop spans 14 amino acids. V lost 5 bases and J 2 bases, leaving 11 bases between the germline ends. Germline V gene lookup returns CDR1 MNHEY and CDR2 SMNVEV (reference sequence). The CDR3 nucleotides read TGTGCCAGCAGTGCTATCGCCCCCACAGATACGCAGTATTTT. This gives the protein CASSAIAPTDTQYF.

CDR3 amino acids: CASTPTTGRGETQYF. In DNA form, the CDR3 reads TGTGCCAGTACCCCAACGACAGGGAGGGGAGAGACCCAGTACTTC. The rearrangement uses TRBV19 and TRBJ2-5; D tentatively reads TRBD1 or TRBD2 (7 bases each). The CDR3 loop spans 15 amino acids. Germline V gene lookup returns CDR1 LNHDA and CDR2 SQIVND (reference sequence). V dropped 7 bases and J dropped 4 bases, with 19 bases sitting between them.

This clonotype occurred a few times. This chain connects TRBV7-2 to TRBJ2-1, with 10 bases lining up with TRBD1. The germline gives CDR1 SGHTA, CDR2 FQGNSA. The CDR3 contains 14 residues. V trimming: 5 bases; J trimming: 8 bases; junction bases outside the gene matches: 6. The CDR3 loop reads CASSPGDRGYEQFF. In DNA, the CDR3 is TGTGCCAGCAGCCCGGGGGACAGGGGTTATGAGCAGTTCTTC.

The chain is built from TRBV4-2 and TRBJ2-5; 8 positions match TRBD2. The V and J ends lost 5 bases and 2 bases, in that order; junction bases with no gene match: 10. Germline CDR1 is LGHNA and CDR2 is YNFKEQ. The CDR3 runs 16 residues. The CDR3 DNA sequence: TGTGCCAGCAGCGAACGAGCGGGGGCAAATCAAGAGACCCAGTACTTC. Translated: CASSERAGANQETQYF.

This rearrangement joins TRBV20-1 to TRBJ2-7, with 12 bases that match TRBD2. With V trimmed by 0 bases and J by 5 bases, 8 bases remained unmatched. There are 16 residues in the CDR3. CDR1 and CDR2 from the germline V gene are DFQATT and SNEGSKA (reference sequence). CDR3 loop: CSARDPQTSGGNEQYF. For the CDR3, the DNA is TGCAGTGCTAGAGATCCCCAGACTAGCGGGGGTAACGAGCAGTACTTC.

This chain joins TRBV12-3 or TRBV12-4 and TRBJ2-1, with TRBD2 as a possible D gene (5 bases). The CDR3 loop spans 14 amino acids. V was trimmed by 6 bases and J by 2 bases, leaving 11 bases between them. The CDR3 DNA follows: TGTGCCAGCAGCCCCGTCGGGACCTACAATGAGCAGTTCTTC. Amino acid sequence: CASSPVGTYNEQFF.

In this sample, this clonotype turned up a few times. The chain joins TRBV21-1 to TRBJ2-5; the table's D call, TRBD2, has no DNA check behind it. TRBV21-1 represents a pseudogene. The CDR3 spans 12 residues. In nucleotides, the CDR3 is TGTGCCAGACCGGGGCTCGGGGAGACCCAGTACTTC. Translating gives CARPGLGETQYF.

The chain joins TRBV7-2 to TRBJ2-1; D is unresolved. Trimming shortened V by 5 bases and J by 4 bases, and 12 bases separated the two germline ends. CDR3 size: 14 residues. Germline loops: CDR1 SGHTA, CDR2 FQGNSA. Here the CDR3 reads CASSKMATYNEQFF. DNA of the CDR3: TGTGCCAGCAGCAAGATGGCAACGTACAATGAGCAGTTCTTC. Looking up the rest from reference TRBV7-2 and TRBJ2-1 gives the full variable domain: GAGVSQSPSNKVTEKGKDVELRCDPISGHTALYWYRQSLGQGLEFLIYFQGNSAPDKSGLPSDRFSAERTGGSVSTLTIQRTQQEDSAVYLCASSKMATYNEQFFGPGTRLTVL.

This clonotype has only a few counts. The genes are TRBV21-1 and TRBJ2-7; the DNA was not compared with TRBD1, the D call given in the table. TRBV21-1 corresponds to a pseudogene. This CDR3 comprises 11 residues. The CDR3 here is CASPRRGEQYF. The CDR3 DNA reads as TGTGCCAGCCCCCGTCGGGGGGAGCAGTACTTC.

A remark on this clonotype: The junction differs from germline at one of its ends, possibly a read error. The chain has TRBV7-7 and TRBJ2-1; the match to TRBD1 covers 8 bases. The germline V gene encodes CDR1 SSHAT and CDR2 FNYEAQ (reference sequence). CDR3 length: 13 residues. The CDR3 loop reads CASSPRTGTEQFF. The DNA for the CDR3 is TGTGCTAGCAGCCCACGGACAGGGACGGAGCAGTTCTTC.

This clonotype was seen more than once but under ten times. An end of the junction does not agree with germline; a read error may underlie this. The rearrangement joins TRBV7-2 to TRBJ2-1; TRBD2 might be the D (7 bases). The CDR3 length is 15 residues. Germline CDR1 and CDR2: SGHTA and FQGNSA. CDR3 sequence reads: CASRLGGGSYNEQFF. The CDR3 DNA follows: TGTGCCAGCAGATTAGGGGGGGGGTCCTACAATGAGCAGTTCTTC.

The V gene is TRBV5-5, the J gene TRBJ2-1, with 16 bases that match TRBD2. Unmatched junction bases numbered 13, after V lost 6 bases and J lost 10 bases. The CDR3 covers 17 residues. CDR1 is SGHKS, CDR2 YYEKEE, per germline (reference sequence). The CDR3 spells CASTRGTSGRAWREQFF. The CDR3 DNA reads TGTGCCAGCACCCGCGGGACTAGCGGGAGGGCCTGGCGGGAGCAGTTCTTC.

The chain combines TRBV4-2 with TRBJ2-7, with D possibly TRBD1 on 5 matching bases. This CDR3 is 13 amino acids long. V dropped 4 bases and J dropped 3 bases, with 10 bases sitting between them. CDR1 is LGHNA and CDR2 is YNFKEQ in the germline V gene. This chain's CDR3 is CASSPKGHYEQYF. The CDR3 DNA reads TGTGCCAGCAGCCCGAAGGGGCACTACGAGCAGTACTTC.

V and J are TRBV5-5 and TRBJ2-1; a possible D gene is TRBD2 (5 bases). V was shortened by 4 bases and J by 8 bases, with 22 bases between the two germline ends. The germline gives CDR1 SGHKS, CDR2 YYEKEE (reference sequence). The CDR3 is made up of 16 amino acids. CDR3 coding DNA: TGTGCCAGCAGCCCCAAAGACTTAACTAGGACTCATGAGCAGTTCTTC. This encodes CASSPKDLTRTHEQFF.

The chain employs TRBV28 and TRBJ1-2, with 7 bases that match TRBD1. Trimming at V came to 6 bases and at J to 8 bases, leaving 9 bases not matched to a gene. The CDR3 sequence is 13 residues long. Looked up from germline, CDR1 is MDHEN and CDR2 is SYDVKM. CDR3 protein: CASRPTGQLGYTF. The DNA for the CDR3 is TGTGCCAGCAGACCGACAGGGCAGTTGGGCTACACCTTC.

The V gene is TRBV7-2, the J gene TRBJ2-3, with 12 nucleotides matching TRBD2. The CDR3 sequence is 19 residues long. Looked up from germline, CDR1 is SGHTA and CDR2 is FQGNSA. V was clipped by 0 bases and J by 3 bases; unmatched bases: 10. The CDR3 reads CASSLAMTSGRRGTDTQYF. CDR3 DNA sequence: TGTGCCAGCAGCTTAGCGATGACTAGCGGGAGACGAGGGACAGATACGCAGTATTTT.

This chain joins TRBV7-2 and TRBJ2-2; no definite D call. This CDR3 spans 15 amino acids. V shed 5 bases and J shed 4 bases, with 14 bases lying between them. CDR1 SGHTA and CDR2 FQGNSA come from the germline V gene. In nucleotides, the CDR3 is TGTGCCAGCAGCCCCCAGTTGGCTACCACCGGGGAGCTGTTTTTT. It is translated as CASSPQLATTGELFF. The whole variable domain, remainder taken from reference TRBV7-2 and TRBJ2-2, is GAGVSQSPSNKVTEKGKDVELRCDPISGHTALYWYRQSLGQGLEFLIYFQGNSAPDKSGLPSDRFSAERTGGSVSTLTIQRTQQEDSAVYLCASSPQLATTGELFFGEGSRLTVL.

J is TRBJ1-2 and V is TRBV30, with 11 bases fitting TRBD1. J gave up 1 base and V 2 bases, and 6 bases lay outside the gene matches. The CDR3 sequence is 16 residues long. The V gene's germline CDR1 is GTSNPN and CDR2 SVGIG (reference sequence). CDR3 amino acids: CAWSYGGQGDNYGYTF. The CDR3 nucleotides read TGTGCCTGGAGTTATGGGGGACAGGGGGATAACTATGGCTACACCTTC.

This clonotype was counted many times. The chain employs TRBV5-6 and TRBJ1-1; 7 nucleotides align to TRBD1. This CDR3 has 14 residues. V lost 2 bases, J lost 0 bases, and 1 base stayed unmatched. Germline V gives CDR1 SGHDT, CDR2 YYEEEE. CDR3 loop: CASSFDRVNTEAFF. The CDR3 DNA reads as TGTGCCAGCAGCTTTGACAGGGTGAACACTGAAGCTTTCTTT.

The rearrangement uses TRBV2 and TRBJ2-2, with D unclear. This CDR3 has 18 amino acids. V lost 6 bases and J 2 bases, leaving 22 bases between the germline ends. Germline V gene lookup returns CDR1 SNHLY and CDR2 FYNNEI. The CDR3 region is CASRYRFGLGTNTGELFF. Written as DNA, the CDR3 is TGTGCCAGCAGATACCGGTTCGGGCTGGGAACTAACACCGGGGAGCTGTTTTTT.